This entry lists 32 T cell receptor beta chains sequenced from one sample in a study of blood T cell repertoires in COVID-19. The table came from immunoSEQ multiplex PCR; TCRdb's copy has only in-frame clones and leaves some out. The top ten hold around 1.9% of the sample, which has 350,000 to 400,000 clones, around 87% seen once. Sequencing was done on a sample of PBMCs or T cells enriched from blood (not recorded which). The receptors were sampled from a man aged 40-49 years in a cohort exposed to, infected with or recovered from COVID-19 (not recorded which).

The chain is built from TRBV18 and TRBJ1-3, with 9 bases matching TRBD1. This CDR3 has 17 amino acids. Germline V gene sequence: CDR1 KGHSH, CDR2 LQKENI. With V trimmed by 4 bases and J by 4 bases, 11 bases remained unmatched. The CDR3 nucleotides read TGTGCCAGCTCACGGCGAACCGGACAGGGGACAGGAAACACCATATATTTT. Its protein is CASSRRTGQGTGNTIYF.

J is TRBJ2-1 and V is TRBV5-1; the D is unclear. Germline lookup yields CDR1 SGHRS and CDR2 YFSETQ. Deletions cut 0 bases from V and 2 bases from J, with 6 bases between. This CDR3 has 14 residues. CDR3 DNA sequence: TGCGCCAGCAGCTTGGCCGAGGCCTACAATGAGCAGTTCTTC. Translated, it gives CASSLAEAYNEQFF.

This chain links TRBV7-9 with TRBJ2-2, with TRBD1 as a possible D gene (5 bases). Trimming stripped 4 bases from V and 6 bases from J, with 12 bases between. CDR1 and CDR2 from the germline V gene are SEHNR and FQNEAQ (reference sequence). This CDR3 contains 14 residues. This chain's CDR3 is CASSSRGWAGELFF. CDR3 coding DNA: TGTGCCAGCAGCTCAAGGGGTTGGGCCGGGGAGCTGTTTTTT.

CDR3: CASSLATGGPYEQYF. CDR3 bases: TGTGCCAGCAGCTTAGCAACGGGAGGTCCCTACGAGCAGTACTTC. V gene TRBV7-2 combines with J gene TRBJ2-7; 7 nucleotides align to TRBD2. The J segment lost 2 bases and the V segment lost 0 bases, leaving 4 bases of the junction unmatched. Germline V gives CDR1 SGHTA, CDR2 FQGNSA. The CDR3 totals 15 residues.

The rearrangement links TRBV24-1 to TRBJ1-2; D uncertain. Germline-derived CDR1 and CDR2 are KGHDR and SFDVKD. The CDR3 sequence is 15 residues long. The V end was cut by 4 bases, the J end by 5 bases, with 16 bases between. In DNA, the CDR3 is TGTGCCACCAGTGACCGAGACAACCCCCAATATGGCTACACCTTC. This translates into CATSDRDNPQYGYTF.

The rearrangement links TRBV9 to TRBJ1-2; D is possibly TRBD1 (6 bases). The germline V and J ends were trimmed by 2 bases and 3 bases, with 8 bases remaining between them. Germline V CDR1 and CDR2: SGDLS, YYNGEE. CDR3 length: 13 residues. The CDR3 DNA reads TGTGCCAGCAGCGTGGCAGGGGACTATGGCTACACCTTC. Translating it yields CASSVAGDYGYTF.

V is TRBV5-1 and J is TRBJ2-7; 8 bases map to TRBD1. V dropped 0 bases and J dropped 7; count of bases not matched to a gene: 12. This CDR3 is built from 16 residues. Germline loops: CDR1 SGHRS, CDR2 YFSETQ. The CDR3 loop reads CASSLEGTGNHQEQYF. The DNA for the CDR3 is TGCGCCAGCAGCTTGGAAGGGACAGGCAATCACCAGGAGCAGTACTTC.

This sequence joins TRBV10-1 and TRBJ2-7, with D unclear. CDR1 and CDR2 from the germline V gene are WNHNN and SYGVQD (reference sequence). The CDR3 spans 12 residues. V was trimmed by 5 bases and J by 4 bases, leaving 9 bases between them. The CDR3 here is CASSPNQYEQYF. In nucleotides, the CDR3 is TGCGCCAGCAGTCCAAACCAGTACGAGCAGTACTTC.

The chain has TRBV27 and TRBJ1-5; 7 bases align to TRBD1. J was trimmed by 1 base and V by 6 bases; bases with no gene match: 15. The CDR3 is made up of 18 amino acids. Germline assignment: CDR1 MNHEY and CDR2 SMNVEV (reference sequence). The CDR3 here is CASSEYGKGAGSNQPQHF. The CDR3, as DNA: TGTGCCAGCAGCGAGTACGGGAAGGGGGCAGGAAGCAATCAGCCCCAGCATTTT.

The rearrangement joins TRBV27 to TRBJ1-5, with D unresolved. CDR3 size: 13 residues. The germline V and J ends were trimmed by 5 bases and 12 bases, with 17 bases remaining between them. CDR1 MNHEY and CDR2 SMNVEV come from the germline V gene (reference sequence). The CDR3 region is CASSANSRAVQHF. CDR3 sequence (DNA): TGTGCCAGCAGTGCGAATTCGAGGGCAGTCCAGCATTTT.

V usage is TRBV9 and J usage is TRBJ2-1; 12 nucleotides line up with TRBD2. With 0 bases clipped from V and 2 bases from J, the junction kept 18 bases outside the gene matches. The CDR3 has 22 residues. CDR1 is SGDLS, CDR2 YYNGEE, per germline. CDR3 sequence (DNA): TGTGCCAGCAGCGTAGCTACGGGGGGAACTAGCGGGAGGTCGGCAACCTACAATGAGCAGTTCTTC. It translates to CASSVATGGTSGRSATYNEQFF.

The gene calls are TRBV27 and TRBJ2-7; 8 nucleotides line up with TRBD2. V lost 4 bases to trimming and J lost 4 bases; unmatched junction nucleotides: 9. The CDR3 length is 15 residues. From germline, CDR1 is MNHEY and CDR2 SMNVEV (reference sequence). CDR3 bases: TGTGCCAGCAGTTCAAGGCGGGAGGACCGTTACGAGCAGTACTTC. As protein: CASSSRREDRYEQYF.

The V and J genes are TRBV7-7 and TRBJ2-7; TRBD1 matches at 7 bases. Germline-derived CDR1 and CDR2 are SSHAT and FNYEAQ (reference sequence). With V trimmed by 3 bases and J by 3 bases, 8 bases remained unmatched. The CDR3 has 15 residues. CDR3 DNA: TGTGCCAGCAGCTTGCGACAGGGCCGGGGCTACGAGCAGTACTTC. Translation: CASSLRQGRGYEQYF.

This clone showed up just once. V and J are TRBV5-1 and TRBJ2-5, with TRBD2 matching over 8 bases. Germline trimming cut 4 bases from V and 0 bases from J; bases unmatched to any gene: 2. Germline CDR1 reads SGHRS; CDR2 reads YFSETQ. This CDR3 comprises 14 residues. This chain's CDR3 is CASSSSGDQETQYF. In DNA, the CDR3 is TGCGCCAGCAGCAGTAGCGGGGACCAAGAGACCCAGTACTTC.

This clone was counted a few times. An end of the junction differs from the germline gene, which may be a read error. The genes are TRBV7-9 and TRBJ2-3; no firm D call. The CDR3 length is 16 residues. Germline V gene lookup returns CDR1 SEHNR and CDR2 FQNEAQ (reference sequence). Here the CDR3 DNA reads TGTGCCACCAGCAGCTTAGTACGCGCTAGCACAGATACGCAGTATTTT. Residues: CATSSLVRASTDTQYF. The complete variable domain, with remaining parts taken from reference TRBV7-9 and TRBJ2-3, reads DTGVSQNPRHKITKRGQNVTFRCDPISEHNRLYWYRQTLGQGPEFLTYFQNEAQLEKSRLLSDRFSAERPKGSFSTLEIQRTEQGDSAMYLCATSSLVRASTDTQYFGPGTRLTVL.

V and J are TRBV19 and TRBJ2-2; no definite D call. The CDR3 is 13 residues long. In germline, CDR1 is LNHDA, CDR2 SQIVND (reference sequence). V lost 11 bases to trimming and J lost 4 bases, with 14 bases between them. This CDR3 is CAASGAVTGELFF. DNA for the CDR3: TGTGCCGCGAGTGGCGCGGTCACCGGGGAGCTGTTTTTT.

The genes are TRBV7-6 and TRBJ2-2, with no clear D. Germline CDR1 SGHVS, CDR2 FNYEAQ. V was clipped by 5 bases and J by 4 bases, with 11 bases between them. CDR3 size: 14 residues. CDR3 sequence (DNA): TGTGCCAGCAGCCTTGAGCAAGCCACCGGGGAGCTGTTTTTT. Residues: CASSLEQATGELFF.

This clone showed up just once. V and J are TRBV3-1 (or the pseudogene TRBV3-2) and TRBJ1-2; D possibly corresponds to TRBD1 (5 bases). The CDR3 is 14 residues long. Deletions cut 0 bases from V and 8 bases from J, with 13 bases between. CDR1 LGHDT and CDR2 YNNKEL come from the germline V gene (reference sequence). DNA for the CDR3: TGTGCCAGCAGCCAAGACACCCAGGGTAGGGGCTACACCTTC. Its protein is CASSQDTQGRGYTF.

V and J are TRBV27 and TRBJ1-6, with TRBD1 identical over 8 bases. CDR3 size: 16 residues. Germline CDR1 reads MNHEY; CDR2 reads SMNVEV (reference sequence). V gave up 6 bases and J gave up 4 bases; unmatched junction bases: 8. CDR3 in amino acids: CASRGAGTGYNSPLHF. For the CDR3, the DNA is TGTGCCAGCAGGGGGGCCGGGACAGGATATAATTCACCCCTCCACTTT.

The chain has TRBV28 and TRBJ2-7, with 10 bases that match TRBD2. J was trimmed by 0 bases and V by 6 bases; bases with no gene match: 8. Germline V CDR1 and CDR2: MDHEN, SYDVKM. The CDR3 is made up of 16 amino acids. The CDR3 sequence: CASRFGLAESSYEQYF. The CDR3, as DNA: TGTGCCAGCAGGTTCGGACTAGCGGAAAGCTCCTACGAGCAGTACTTC.

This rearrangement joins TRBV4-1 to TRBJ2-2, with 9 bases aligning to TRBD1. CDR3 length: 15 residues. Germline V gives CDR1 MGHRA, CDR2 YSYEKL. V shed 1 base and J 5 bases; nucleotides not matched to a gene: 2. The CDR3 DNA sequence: TGCGCCAGCAGCCAAGGACAGGGGGGGACCGGGGAGCTGTTTTTT. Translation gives CASSQGQGGTGELFF.

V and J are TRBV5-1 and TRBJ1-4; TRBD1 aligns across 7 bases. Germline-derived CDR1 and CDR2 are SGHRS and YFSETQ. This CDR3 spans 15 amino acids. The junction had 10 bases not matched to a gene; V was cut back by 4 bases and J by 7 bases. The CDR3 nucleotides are TGCGCCAGCAGCCCCAGTGGGACAGTAGGTGAAAAACTGTTTTTT. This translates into CASSPSGTVGEKLFF.

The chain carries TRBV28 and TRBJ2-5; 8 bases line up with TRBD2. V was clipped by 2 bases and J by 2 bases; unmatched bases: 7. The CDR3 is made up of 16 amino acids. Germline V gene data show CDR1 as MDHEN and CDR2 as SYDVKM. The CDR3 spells CASSLSLAGSQETQYF. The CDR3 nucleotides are TGTGCCAGCAGTTTAAGCCTAGCGGGTTCGCAAGAGACCCAGTACTTC.

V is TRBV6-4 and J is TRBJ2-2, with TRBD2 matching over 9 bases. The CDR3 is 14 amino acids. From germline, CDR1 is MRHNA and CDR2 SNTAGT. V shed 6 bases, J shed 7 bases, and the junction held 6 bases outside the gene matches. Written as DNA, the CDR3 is TGTGCCAGCAGGCCCCGGACTAGCGACGGGGAGCTGTTTTTT. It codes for CASRPRTSDGELFF.

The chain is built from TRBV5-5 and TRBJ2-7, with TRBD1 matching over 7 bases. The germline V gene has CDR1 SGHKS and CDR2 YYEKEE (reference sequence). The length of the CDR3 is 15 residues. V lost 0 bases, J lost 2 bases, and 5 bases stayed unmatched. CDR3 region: CASSLDSQGAYEQYF. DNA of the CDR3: TGTGCCAGCAGCTTGGATAGCCAGGGGGCCTACGAGCAGTACTTC.

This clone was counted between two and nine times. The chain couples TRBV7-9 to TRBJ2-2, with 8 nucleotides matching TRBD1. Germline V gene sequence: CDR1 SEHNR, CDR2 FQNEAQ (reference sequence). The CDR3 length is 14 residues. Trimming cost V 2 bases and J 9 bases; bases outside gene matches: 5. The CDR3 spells CASSLSTGVWELFF. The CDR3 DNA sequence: TGTGCCAGCAGCTTATCGACAGGGGTCTGGGAGCTGTTTTTT.

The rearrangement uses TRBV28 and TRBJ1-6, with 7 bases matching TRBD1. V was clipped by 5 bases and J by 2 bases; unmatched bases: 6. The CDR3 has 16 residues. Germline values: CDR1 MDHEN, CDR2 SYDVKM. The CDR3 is CASSRDRDAYNSPLHF. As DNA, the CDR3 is TGTGCCAGCAGTAGAGACAGGGACGCCTATAATTCACCCCTCCACTTT.

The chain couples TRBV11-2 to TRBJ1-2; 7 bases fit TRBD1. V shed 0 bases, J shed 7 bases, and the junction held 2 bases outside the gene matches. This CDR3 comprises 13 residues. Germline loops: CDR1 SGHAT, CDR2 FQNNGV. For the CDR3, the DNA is TGTGCCAGCAGCTTAGATGGGACAGTTGGCTACACCTTC. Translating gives CASSLDGTVGYTF.

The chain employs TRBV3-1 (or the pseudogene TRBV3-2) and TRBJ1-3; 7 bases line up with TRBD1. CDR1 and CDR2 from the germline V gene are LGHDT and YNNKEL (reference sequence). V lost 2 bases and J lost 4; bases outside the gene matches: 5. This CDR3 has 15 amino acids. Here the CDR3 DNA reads TGTGCCAGCAGCCAAAGACAGGGAGTGGGAAACACCATATATTTT. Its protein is CASSQRQGVGNTIYF.

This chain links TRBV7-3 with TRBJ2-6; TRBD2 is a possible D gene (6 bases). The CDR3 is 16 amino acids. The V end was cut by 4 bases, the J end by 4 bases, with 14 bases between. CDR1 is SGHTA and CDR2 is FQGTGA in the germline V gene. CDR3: CASSSRRAAGANVLTF. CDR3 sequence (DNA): TGTGCCAGCAGCTCCCGGAGGGCGGCGGGGGCCAACGTCCTGACTTTC.

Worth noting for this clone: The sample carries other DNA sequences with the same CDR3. CDR3 protein: CASSQVRSSYNEQFF. Here the CDR3 DNA reads TGTGCCAGCAGCCAAGTGCGGAGCTCCTACAATGAGCAGTTCTTC. The genes are TRBV3-1 (or the pseudogene TRBV3-2) and TRBJ2-1; D gene uncertain. Germline lookup yields CDR1 LGHDT and CDR2 YNNKEL (reference sequence). Trimming took off 1 base at V and 0 bases at J, with 7 bases between the two ends. There are 15 residues in the CDR3.

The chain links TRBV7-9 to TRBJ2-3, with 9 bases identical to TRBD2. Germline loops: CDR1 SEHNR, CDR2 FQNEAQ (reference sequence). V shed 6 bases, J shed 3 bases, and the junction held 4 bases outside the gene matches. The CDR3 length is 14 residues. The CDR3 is CASRDSGSTDTQYF. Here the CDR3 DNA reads TGTGCCAGCAGGGATAGCGGGAGTACAGATACGCAGTATTTT.